This TCR beta chain was sequenced during a study of blood T cell repertoires in COVID-19. As for the study in general: Acute-phase and convalescent COVID-19 samples originated in the United States, Italy and Spain. T cells, B-cell-depleted T cells, or PBMCs provided the cDNA or gDNA that served as material.

Original processing notes: Reference gene primer amplification gave estimated nucleated cell counts. Profiled with immunoSEQ multiplex PCR; TCRdb holds only in-frame clones, not every one. V and J calls and clone size are those listed in that table; D and trimming were worked out from the DNA. Seen here are about 300,000 clones, more than 75% observed once, and the top ten hold 1.5% to 2%. Trimming left V 0 bases short and J 0 bases short, with 13 bases between. CDR1 and CDR2 (germline): ENHRY, SYGVKD. This CDR3 contains 17 residues. The receptor's source is a woman aged 45-59 years with acute or convalescent COVID-19. Sequencing was carried out using peripheral blood. J is TRBJ2-3 and V is TRBV10-3; possible D gene TRBD2, 5 bases. The CDR3 loop is CAISESLLEYSTDTQYF. The DNA of the CDR3 is TGTGCCATCAGTGAGTCACTACTAGAATATAGCACAGATACGCAGTATTTT.